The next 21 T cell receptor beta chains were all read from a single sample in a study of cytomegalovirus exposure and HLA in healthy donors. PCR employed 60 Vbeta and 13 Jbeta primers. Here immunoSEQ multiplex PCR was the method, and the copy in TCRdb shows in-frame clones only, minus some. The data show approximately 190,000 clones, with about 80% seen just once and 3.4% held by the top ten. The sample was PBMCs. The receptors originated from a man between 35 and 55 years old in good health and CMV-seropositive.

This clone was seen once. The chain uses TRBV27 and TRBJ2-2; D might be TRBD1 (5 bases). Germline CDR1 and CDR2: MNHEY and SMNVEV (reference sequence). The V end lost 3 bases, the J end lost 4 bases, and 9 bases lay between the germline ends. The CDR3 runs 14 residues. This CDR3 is CASSLQGGTGELFF. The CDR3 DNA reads TGTGCCAGCAGTTTGCAGGGTGGCACCGGGGAGCTGTTTTTT.

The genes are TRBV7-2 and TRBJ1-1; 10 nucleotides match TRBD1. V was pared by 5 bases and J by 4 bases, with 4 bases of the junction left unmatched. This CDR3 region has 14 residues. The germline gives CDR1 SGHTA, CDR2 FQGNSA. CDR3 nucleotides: TGTGCCAGCAGCAGACAGGGGGCGAGCACTGAAGCTTTCTTT. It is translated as CASSRQGASTEAFF.

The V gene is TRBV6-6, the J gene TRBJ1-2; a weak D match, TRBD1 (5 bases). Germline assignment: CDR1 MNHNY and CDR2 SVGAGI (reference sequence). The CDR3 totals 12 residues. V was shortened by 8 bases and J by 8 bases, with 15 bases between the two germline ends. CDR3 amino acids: CASLTDRQGYTF. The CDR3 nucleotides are TGTGCCAGCCTGACAGACAGACAGGGCTACACCTTC.

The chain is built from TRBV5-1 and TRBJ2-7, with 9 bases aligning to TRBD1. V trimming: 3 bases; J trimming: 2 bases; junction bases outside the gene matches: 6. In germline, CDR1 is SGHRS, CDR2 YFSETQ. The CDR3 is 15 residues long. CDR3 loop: CASSSGQGRAYEQYF. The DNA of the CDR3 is TGCGCCAGCAGCTCCGGACAGGGGCGCGCCTACGAGCAGTACTTC.

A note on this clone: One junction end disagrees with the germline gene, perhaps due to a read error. CDR3 DNA: TGCGCCAGCAGCCAAGAATTAATGAGGAGAGAAGCCTACGAGCAGTACTTC. It codes for CASSQELMRREAYEQYF. The genes are TRBV7-9 and TRBJ2-7; D ambiguous. This CDR3 has 17 residues. The germline V gene has CDR1 SEHNR and CDR2 FQNEAQ (reference sequence).

This CDR3 reads CASGQGTANEKLFF. For the CDR3, the DNA is TGTGCCAGTGGCCAGGGGACAGCTAATGAAAAACTGTTTTTT. This chain connects TRBV19 to TRBJ1-4, with TRBD1 identical over 7 bases. Trimming cost V 8 bases and J 3 bases; bases outside gene matches: 6. This CDR3 has 14 amino acids. CDR1 and CDR2 (germline): LNHDA, SQIVND (reference sequence).

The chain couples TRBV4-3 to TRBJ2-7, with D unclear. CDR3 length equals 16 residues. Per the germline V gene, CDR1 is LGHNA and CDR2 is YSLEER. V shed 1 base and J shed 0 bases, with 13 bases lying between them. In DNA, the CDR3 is TGCGCCAGCAGCCAAGGTTTATCGAGCTACTCCTACGAGCAGTACTTC. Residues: CASSQGLSSYSYEQYF.

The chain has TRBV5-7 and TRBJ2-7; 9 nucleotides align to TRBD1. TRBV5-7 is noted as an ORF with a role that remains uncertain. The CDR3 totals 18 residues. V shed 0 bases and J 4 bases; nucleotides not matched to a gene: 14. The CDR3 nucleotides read TGTGCCAGCAGCTTGGGGGGCCCCGGGACAGGGCCCCCGTACGAGCAGTACTTC. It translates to CASSLGGPGTGPPYEQYF.

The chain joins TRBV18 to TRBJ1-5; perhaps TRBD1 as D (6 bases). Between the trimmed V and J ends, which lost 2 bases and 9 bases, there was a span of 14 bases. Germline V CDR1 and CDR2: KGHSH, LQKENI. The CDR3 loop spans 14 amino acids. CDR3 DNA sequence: TGTGCCAGCTCACCAAACAGGGTCCTTGGGCCCCAGCATTTT. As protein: CASSPNRVLGPQHF.

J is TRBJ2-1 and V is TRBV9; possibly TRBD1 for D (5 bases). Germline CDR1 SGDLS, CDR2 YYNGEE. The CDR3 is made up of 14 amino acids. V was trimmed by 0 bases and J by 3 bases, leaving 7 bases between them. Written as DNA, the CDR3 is TGTGCCAGCAGCGTAGAAACAGGCTACAATGAGCAGTTCTTC. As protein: CASSVETGYNEQFF.

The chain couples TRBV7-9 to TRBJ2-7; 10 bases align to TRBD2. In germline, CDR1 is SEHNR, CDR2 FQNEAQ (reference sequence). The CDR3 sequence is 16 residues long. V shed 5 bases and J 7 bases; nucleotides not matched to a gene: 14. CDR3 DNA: TGTGCCAGCAGCATCCCGGGGAGCGGGAGGGGAGGGGAGCAGTACTTC. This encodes CASSIPGSGRGGEQYF.

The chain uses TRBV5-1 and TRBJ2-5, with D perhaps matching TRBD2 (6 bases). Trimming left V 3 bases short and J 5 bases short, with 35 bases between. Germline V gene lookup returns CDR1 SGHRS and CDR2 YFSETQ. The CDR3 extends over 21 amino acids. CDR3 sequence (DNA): TGCGCCAGCAGCTCAGTCATATCTCCCCAGGGACTCGGTGCCTCCAAGGAGACCCAGTACTTC. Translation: CASSSVISPQGLGASKETQYF.

CDR3 nucleotides: TGCGCCAGCAGTGAGGCGACAGGGAACTATGGCTACACCTTC. It is translated as CASSEATGNYGYTF. The rearrangement uses TRBV10-1 and TRBJ1-2, with TRBD1 matching over 7 bases. Trimming removed 2 bases from V and 2 bases from J; junction bases left unmatched: 2. Germline assignment: CDR1 WNHNN and CDR2 SYGVQD (reference sequence). CDR3 length: 14 residues.

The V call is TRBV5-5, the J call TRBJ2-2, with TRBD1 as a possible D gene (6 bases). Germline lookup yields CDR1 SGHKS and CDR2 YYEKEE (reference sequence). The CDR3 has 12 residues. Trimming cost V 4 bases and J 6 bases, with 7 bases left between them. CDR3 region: CASSHRAGELFF. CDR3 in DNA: TGTGCCAGCAGCCACAGGGCCGGGGAGCTGTTTTTT.

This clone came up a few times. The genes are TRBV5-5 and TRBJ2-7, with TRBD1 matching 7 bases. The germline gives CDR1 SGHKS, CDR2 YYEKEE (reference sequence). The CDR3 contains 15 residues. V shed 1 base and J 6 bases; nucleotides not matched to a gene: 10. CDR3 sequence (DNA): TGTGCCAGCAGCTTGTATTCGACAGGGAATGGCGAGCAGTACTTC. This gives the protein CASSLYSTGNGEQYF. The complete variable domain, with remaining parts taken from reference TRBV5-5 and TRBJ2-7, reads DAGVTQSPTHLIKTRGQQVTLRCSPISGHKSVSWYQQVLGQGPQFIFQYYEKEERGRGNFPDRFSARQFPNYSSELNVNALLLGDSALYLCASSLYSTGNGEQYFGPGTRLTVT.

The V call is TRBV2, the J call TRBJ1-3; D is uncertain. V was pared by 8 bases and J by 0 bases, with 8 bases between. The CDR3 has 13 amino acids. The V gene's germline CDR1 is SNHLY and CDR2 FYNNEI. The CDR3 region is CASGLSSGNTIYF. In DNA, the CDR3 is TGTGCCAGCGGACTGAGCTCTGGAAACACCATATATTTT.

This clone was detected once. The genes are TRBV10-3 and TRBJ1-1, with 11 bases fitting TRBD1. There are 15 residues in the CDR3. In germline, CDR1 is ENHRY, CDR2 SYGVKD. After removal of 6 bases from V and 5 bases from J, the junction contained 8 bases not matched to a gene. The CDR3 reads CAIRNPGQGETEAFF. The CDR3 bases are TGTGCCATCAGGAATCCGGGACAGGGGGAGACTGAAGCTTTCTTT.

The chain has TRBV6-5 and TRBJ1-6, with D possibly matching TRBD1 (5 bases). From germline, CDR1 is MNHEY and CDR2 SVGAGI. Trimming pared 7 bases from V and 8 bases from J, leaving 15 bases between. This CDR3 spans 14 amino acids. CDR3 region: CASMVDLRDSPLHF. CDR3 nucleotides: TGTGCCAGCATGGTAGACCTCAGGGATTCACCCCTCCACTTT.

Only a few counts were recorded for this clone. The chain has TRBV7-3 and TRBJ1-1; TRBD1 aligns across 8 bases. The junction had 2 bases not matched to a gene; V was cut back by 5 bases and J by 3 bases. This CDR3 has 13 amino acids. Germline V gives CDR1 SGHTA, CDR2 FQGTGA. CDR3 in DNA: TGTGCCAGCAGCAAGGACAGGGACACTGAAGCTTTCTTT. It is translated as CASSKDRDTEAFF.

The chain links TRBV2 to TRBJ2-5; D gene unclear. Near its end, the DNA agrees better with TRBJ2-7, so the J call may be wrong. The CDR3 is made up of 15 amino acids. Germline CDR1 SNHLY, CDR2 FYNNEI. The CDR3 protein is CASSEAGPAIYEQYF. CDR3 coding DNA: TGTGCCAGCAGTGAAGCGGGCCCAGCAATCTACGAGCAGTACTTC.

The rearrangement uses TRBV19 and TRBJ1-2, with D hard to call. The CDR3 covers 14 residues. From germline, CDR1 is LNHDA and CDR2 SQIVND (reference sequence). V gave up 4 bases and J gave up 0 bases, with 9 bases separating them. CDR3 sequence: CASSRWQANYGYTF. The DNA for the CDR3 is TGTGCCAGTAGTAGGTGGCAGGCTAACTATGGCTACACCTTC.